This T cell receptor beta chain is from a study of PD-L1 blockade in urothelial cancer. This clone has more than one count but fewer than ten. Measured with immunoSEQ multiplex PCR; TCRdb has only the in-frame clones, and not every one. Among roughly 25,000 clones listed, about four fifths were seen once. This TCR was sampled from a man aged 70-80 years with urothelial cancer. The source was PBMCs, collected around atezolizumab (anti-PD-L1) treatment.

This CDR3 reads CALGQPDYYGYTF. The CDR3 DNA reads as TGTGCCCTTGGACAGCCGGACTACTATGGCTACACCTTC. The chain uses TRBV28 and TRBJ1-2, with D possibly matching TRBD1 (6 bases). The germline V gene has CDR1 MDHEN and CDR2 SYDVKM. CDR3 length: 13 residues. V was pared by 11 bases and J by 3 bases, with 16 bases between.